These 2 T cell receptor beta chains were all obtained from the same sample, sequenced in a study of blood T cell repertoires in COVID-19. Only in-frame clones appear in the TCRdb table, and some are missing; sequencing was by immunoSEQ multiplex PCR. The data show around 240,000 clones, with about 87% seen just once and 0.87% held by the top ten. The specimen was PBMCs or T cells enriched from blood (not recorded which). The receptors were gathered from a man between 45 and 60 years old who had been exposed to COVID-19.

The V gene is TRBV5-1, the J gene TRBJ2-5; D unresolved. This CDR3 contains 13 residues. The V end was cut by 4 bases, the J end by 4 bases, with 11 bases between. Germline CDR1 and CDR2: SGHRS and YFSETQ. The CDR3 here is CASSRSTGETQYF. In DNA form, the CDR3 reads TGCGCCAGCAGCCGTTCCACCGGAGAGACCCAGTACTTC. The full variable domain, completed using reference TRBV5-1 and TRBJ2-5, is KAGVTQTPRYLIKTRGQQVTLSCSPISGHRSVSWYQQTPGQGLQFLFEYFSETQRNKGNFPGRFSGRQFSNSRSEMNVSTLELGDSALYLCASSRSTGETQYFGPGTRLLVL.

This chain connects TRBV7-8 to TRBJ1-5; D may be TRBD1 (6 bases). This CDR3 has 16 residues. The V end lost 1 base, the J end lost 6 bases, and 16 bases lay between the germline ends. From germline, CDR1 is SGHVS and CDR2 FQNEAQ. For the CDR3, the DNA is TGTGCCAGCAGCTTAGAGGGCAGGGGATTCGGTCAGCCCCAGCATTTT. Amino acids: CASSLEGRGFGQPQHF.